This TCR beta chain originates from a study of cytomegalovirus exposure and HLA in healthy donors. This clone was counted between two and nine times. Its antigen is undetermined. Germline loops: CDR1 LGHNA, CDR2 YNFKEQ. This CDR3 region has 15 residues. V was pared by 0 bases and J by 8 bases, with 14 bases between. Overall study results and limits: CMV antigen specificity was confirmed in vitro for a few CMV-associated chains. Across all donors, roughly uniform sequencing depth was an assumption of the presence/absence analyses. Using a false discovery rate of 0.05, a later analysis showed that 15,000 to 20,000 TCR beta sequences were associated with HLA alleles. A later analysis appeared to link common viral pathogens to several of the most significant clusters.

Researchers ran the PCR with 60 Vbeta and 13 Jbeta primers. Libraries were prepared by immunoSEQ multiplex PCR; TCRdb keeps only in-frame clonotypes and omits some of them. The data hold over 150,000 clones, with just under 80% observed a single time. This clonotype was obtained from a woman in her fifties or sixties in good health and CMV-seronegative. V gene TRBV4-2 combines with J gene TRBJ2-1; D possibly corresponds to TRBD2 (6 bases). Sequenced sample: PBMCs. The CDR3 DNA sequence: TGTGCCAGCAGCCAAGAGGTAGGAGGGGTGGATGAGCAGTTCTTC. Its protein product is CASSQEVGGVDEQFF.